This TCR beta chain comes out of a study of cytomegalovirus exposure and HLA in healthy donors. Germline lookup yields CDR1 MNHNY and CDR2 SVGAGI (reference sequence). Unmatched junction bases numbered 8, after V lost 7 bases and J lost 6 bases. There are 14 residues in the CDR3. PCR amplification relied on 60 Vbeta primers (plus 13 Jbeta primers). Libraries were prepared by immunoSEQ multiplex PCR; TCRdb keeps only in-frame clonotypes and omits some of them. The sample yields approximately 170,000 clones, around 78% seen once. The receptor was derived from a man between 35 and 55 years old in good health and CMV-seronegative. What was sequenced was PBMCs. The rearrangement uses TRBV6-6 and TRBJ2-2, with 7 bases fitting TRBD2. CDR3 in amino acids: CASTAGVWSGELFF. The DNA for the CDR3 is TGTGCCAGCACCGCGGGAGTTTGGTCCGGGGAGCTGTTTTTT.